A selection of T cell receptor beta chains follows, all from one sample in a study of control samples from healthy donors and cancer patients. Sequencing used immunoSEQ multiplex PCR; TCRdb keeps in-frame clones, though not all of them. Here the sample spans tens of thousands of clones, approximately 94% being singletons. The specimen sequenced was blood. These receptors came from a woman aged 30 to 39 in good health. Each CDR3 is given with its conserved first and last residue. Each record gives: J gene, V gene, CDR3 protein.

TRBJ1-5 TRBV6-5 CASSSFSKNQPQHF
TRBJ1-2 TRBV5-1 CASSLVGEAYGYTF
TRBJ1-2 TRBV19 CASRLESPGAYGYTF
TRBJ1-1 TRBV3-1/TRBV3-2 CASRDRGGGNTEAFF
TRBJ2-4 TRBV11-2 CASSPSGGPVAKNIQYF
TRBJ2-1 TRBV2 CASSVNNEQFF
TRBJ1-3 TRBV28 CASSKVTGNTIYF
TRBJ1-3 TRBV6-5 CASRVTLSANTIYF
TRBJ1-6 TRBV25-1 CASSEWGSDNSPLHF
TRBJ1-1 TRBV6-1 CASSETGNTEAFF
TRBJ1-5 TRBV7-2 CASSPTGGSNQPQHF
TRBJ2-3 TRBV6-2/TRBV6-3 CASSYQDRAEPPDTQYF
TRBJ2-6 TRBV28 CASSLIPPISGANVLTF
TRBJ1-1 TRBV19 CASSPPSGATEAFF
TRBJ1-5 TRBV21-1 CASSKLADRDMQPQHF
TRBJ1-6 TRBV5-6 CASSLGTAMANSPLHF
TRBJ1-2 TRBV27 CASSPSGPPGKYGYTF
TRBJ1-1 TRBV11-2 CASSPLQGMNTEAFF
TRBJ1-1 TRBV6-5 CASSSNRGMNTEAFF
TRBJ1-2 TRBV15 CATSRDLVAGLEDYGYTF
TRBJ1-1 TRBV6-6 CASSRDPGQVFTEAFF
TRBJ1-1 TRBV3-1/TRBV3-2 CASSQGGSTEAFF
TRBJ1-1 TRBV30 CAWRVGDPRNTEAFF
TRBJ2-1 TRBV6-5 CASSTFDSYNEQFF